This T cell receptor (beta chain) stems from a study of blood T cell repertoires in COVID-19. Study as a whole: From T cells, B-cell-depleted T cells, or PBMCs came the material, which was cDNA or gDNA.

The count of this clone is one. The junction shows a germline mismatch at one end, possibly a read error. Germline CDR1 is ENHRY and CDR2 is SYGVKD. The CDR3 sequence is 15 residues long. The table came from immunoSEQ multiplex PCR; TCRdb's copy has only in-frame clones and leaves some out. The data show 110,000 or so clones, less than 85% seen once. The sequenced sample consisted of peripheral blood. The TCR sequence derives from a human donor in a cohort sampled during active COVID-19. The gene calls are TRBV10-3 and TRBJ1-6, with TRBD1 matching 8 bases. The CDR3 here is CAIGDRGSYNSPLHF. CDR3 DNA sequence: TGTGCCATCGGTGACAGGGGCTCCTATAATTCACCCCTCCACTTT.